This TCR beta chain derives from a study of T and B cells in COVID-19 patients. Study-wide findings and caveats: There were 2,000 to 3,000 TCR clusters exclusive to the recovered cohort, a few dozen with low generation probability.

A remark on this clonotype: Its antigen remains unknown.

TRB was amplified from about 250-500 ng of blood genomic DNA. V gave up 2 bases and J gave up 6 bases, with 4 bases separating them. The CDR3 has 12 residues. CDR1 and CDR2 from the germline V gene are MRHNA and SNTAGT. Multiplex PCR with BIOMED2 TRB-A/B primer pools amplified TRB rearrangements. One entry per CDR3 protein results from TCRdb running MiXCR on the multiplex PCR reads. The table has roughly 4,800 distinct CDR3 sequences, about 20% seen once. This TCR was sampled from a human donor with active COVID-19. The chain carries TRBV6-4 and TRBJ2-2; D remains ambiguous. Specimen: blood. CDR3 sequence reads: CASSDRAGELFF. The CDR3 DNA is TGTGCCAGCAGTGACCGGGCCGGGGAGCTGTTTTTT.